These 30 T cell receptor beta chains were all obtained from the same sample, sequenced in a study of blood T cell repertoires in COVID-19. The table came from immunoSEQ multiplex PCR; TCRdb's copy has only in-frame clones and leaves some out. This sample yields about 180,000 clones, of which roughly 84% are seen a single time; more than 9% belongs to the top ten. Sequenced sample: peripheral blood. These receptors were collected from a woman at least 80 years old with active or convalescent COVID-19.

This rearrangement joins TRBV30 to TRBJ1-2, with D uncertain. Per germline, CDR1 GTSNPN and CDR2 SVGIG (reference sequence). The CDR3 extends over 12 amino acids. Trimming took 0 bases from V and 6 from J, leaving 8 bases between them. In DNA form, the CDR3 reads TGTGCCTGGAGTGTATCACTAAATGGCTACACCTTC. Translating it yields CAWSVSLNGYTF.

The V gene is TRBV5-5, the J gene TRBJ1-2; D gene unclear. V gave up 0 bases and J gave up 8 bases, with 8 bases separating them. Germline CDR1 reads SGHKS; CDR2 reads YYEKEE (reference sequence). The CDR3 length is 12 residues. The CDR3: CASSLEAGGYTF. CDR3 bases: TGTGCCAGCAGCTTGGAGGCGGGAGGCTACACCTTC.

The gene calls are TRBV6-5 and TRBJ2-2, with 9 bases aligning to TRBD1. Germline V gene lookup returns CDR1 MNHEY and CDR2 SVGAGI. J was trimmed by 4 bases and V by 6 bases; bases with no gene match: 6. This CDR3 has 15 amino acids. As DNA, the CDR3 is TGTGCCAGCAGAACCGGGACAGGGCTCACCGGGGAGCTGTTTTTT. It encodes CASRTGTGLTGELFF.

The J gene is TRBJ2-1, the V gene TRBV28, with 12 bases identical to TRBD1. CDR3 length equals 16 residues. From germline, CDR1 is MDHEN and CDR2 SYDVKM. V was pared by 4 bases and J by 9 bases, with 10 bases of the junction left unmatched. The CDR3 loop reads CASSWRPGQGATEQFF. The CDR3 DNA is TGTGCCAGCAGTTGGAGACCGGGACAGGGGGCTACTGAGCAGTTCTTC. Together with reference TRBV28 and TRBJ2-1, the CDR3 gives the full variable domain: DVKVTQSSRYLVKRTGEKVFLECVQDMDHENMFWYRQDPGLGLRLIYFSYDVKMKEKGDIPEGYSVSREKKERFSLILESASTNQTSMYLCASSWRPGQGATEQFFGPGTRLTVL.

The chain recombines TRBV7-9 with TRBJ2-3, with D maybe TRBD1 (6 bases). This CDR3 is 15 amino acids long. Per the germline V gene, CDR1 is SEHNR and CDR2 is FQNEAQ (reference sequence). Trimming left V 1 base short and J 1 base short, with 9 bases between. Written as DNA, the CDR3 is TGTGCCAGCAGCTTAGTCAGGGGAGGCACAGATACGCAGTATTTT. Its protein product is CASSLVRGGTDTQYF. The complete variable domain, with remaining parts taken from reference TRBV7-9 and TRBJ2-3, reads DTGVSQNPRHKITKRGQNVTFRCDPISEHNRLYWYRQTLGQGPEFLTYFQNEAQLEKSRLLSDRFSAERPKGSFSTLEIQRTEQGDSAMYLCASSLVRGGTDTQYFGPGTRLTVL.

J is TRBJ2-7 and V is TRBV28, with D possibly TRBD2 on 5 matching bases. Between the trimmed V and J ends, which lost 3 bases and 7 bases, there was a span of 16 bases. Germline-derived CDR1 and CDR2 are MDHEN and SYDVKM. The CDR3 consists of 14 residues. The chain's CDR3 is CASSFRGLLREQYF. The CDR3 DNA follows: TGTGCCAGCAGTTTCCGGGGTCTCCTTAGGGAGCAGTACTTC.

The chain combines TRBV5-6 with TRBJ2-3; no reliable D call. Germline loops: CDR1 SGHDT, CDR2 YYEEEE. Deletions cut 2 bases from V and 4 bases from J, with 8 bases between. CDR3 length: 13 amino acids. The CDR3 DNA reads as TGTGCCAGCAGCTTACGGGTGGCAGATACGCAGTATTTT. It codes for CASSLRVADTQYF. Supplemented by reference TRBV5-6 and TRBJ2-3, the full variable domain reads DAGVTQSPTHLIKTRGQQVTLRCSPKSGHDTVSWYQQALGQGPQFIFQYYEEEERQRGNFPDRFSGHQFPNYSSELNVNALLLGDSALYLCASSLRVADTQYFGPGTRLTVL.

The chain uses TRBV11-2 and TRBJ2-7; D unclear. Trimming pared 5 bases from V and 2 bases from J, leaving 7 bases between. CDR1 and CDR2 from the germline V gene are SGHAT and FQNNGV. This CDR3 region has 12 residues. CDR3 DNA sequence: TGTGCCAGCAGCCTTGACACCTACGAGCAGTACTTC. This translates into CASSLDTYEQYF.

The chain combines TRBV7-3 with TRBJ2-1; 9 bases fit TRBD2. Germline assignment: CDR1 SGHTA and CDR2 FQGTGA. There are 14 residues in the CDR3. The junction had 4 bases not matched to a gene; V was cut back by 3 bases and J by 7 bases. The CDR3 protein is CASSLTSGGNEQFF. CDR3 nucleotide sequence: TGTGCCAGCAGCTTGACTAGCGGAGGGAATGAGCAGTTCTTC.

The sample holds a few counts of this clone. The V and J genes are TRBV7-9 and TRBJ1-2, with D maybe TRBD1 (6 bases). Trimming cost V 2 bases and J 6 bases, with 7 bases left between them. The length of the CDR3 is 12 residues. In germline, CDR1 is SEHNR, CDR2 FQNEAQ (reference sequence). CDR3 region: CASSLRTDGYTF. CDR3 DNA sequence: TGTGCCAGCAGCTTACGGACAGATGGCTACACCTTC.

V is TRBV10-3 and J is TRBJ1-1, with D uncertain. V dropped 6 bases and J dropped 1 base, with 3 bases sitting between them. This CDR3 is built from 11 residues. CDR1 and CDR2 (germline): ENHRY, SYGVKD. The CDR3 here is CAISQNTEAFF. CDR3 DNA: TGTGCCATCAGCCAGAACACTGAAGCTTTCTTT.

This chain joins TRBV6-4 and TRBJ2-1, with TRBD1 as a possible D gene (8 bases). Trimming took 2 bases from V and 7 from J, leaving 15 bases between them. Germline V gene sequence: CDR1 MRHNA, CDR2 SNTAGT. This CDR3 comprises 15 residues. The CDR3 spells CASSDGQGGNNEQFF. The CDR3 nucleotides read TGTGCCAGCAGTGACGGACAGGGAGGGAATAATGAGCAGTTCTTC.

The V gene is TRBV27, the J gene TRBJ1-6; 10 bases match TRBD1. Losses at the gene ends were 6 bases for V and 7 bases for J; bases not matched to a gene: 6. CDR3 length: 15 residues. Per germline, CDR1 MNHEY and CDR2 SMNVEV (reference sequence). For the CDR3, the DNA is TGTGCCAGCAGCCCGGACAGGGGGACCAATTCACCCCTCCACTTT. Translated: CASSPDRGTNSPLHF.

The rearrangement uses TRBV7-6 and TRBJ2-7, with TRBD2 identical over 15 bases. Germline values: CDR1 SGHVS, CDR2 FNYEAQ. The CDR3 loop spans 16 amino acids. J was trimmed by 5 bases and V by 4 bases; bases with no gene match: 6. CDR3 nucleotides: TGTGCCAGCAGCTCCTATGGACTAGCGGGAGGGCACGAGCAGTACTTC. Residues: CASSSYGLAGGHEQYF.

The chain has TRBV4-2 and TRBJ1-2; 7 nucleotides agree with TRBD1. The CDR3 runs 13 residues. In germline, CDR1 is LGHNA, CDR2 YNFKEQ. The V segment lost 4 bases and the J segment 5 bases; nucleotides outside the gene matches: 4. CDR3 residues: CASSPGTVYGYTF. CDR3 DNA: TGTGCCAGCAGCCCCGGGACAGTTTATGGCTACACCTTC.

This chain links TRBV5-1 with TRBJ2-7; 8 nucleotides agree with TRBD2. CDR1 and CDR2 from the germline V gene are SGHRS and YFSETQ. The ends lost 3 bases at V and 5 bases at J; junction bases unmatched: 13. The CDR3 totals 16 residues. The CDR3 sequence is CASSYEVGGRSDEQYF. In DNA, the CDR3 is TGCGCCAGCAGCTATGAGGTCGGCGGGAGGAGCGACGAGCAGTACTTC.

The chain joins TRBV7-9 to TRBJ1-5; no definite D call. This CDR3 spans 13 amino acids. Germline-derived CDR1 and CDR2 are SEHNR and FQNEAQ (reference sequence). V was trimmed by 2 bases and J by 4 bases, leaving 6 bases between them. The CDR3 DNA is TGTGCCAGCAGCTTAACAGTAAATCAGCCCCAGCATTTT. This sequence encodes CASSLTVNQPQHF. Based on the CDR3 plus reference TRBV7-9 and TRBJ1-5, the full variable domain is DTGVSQNPRHKITKRGQNVTFRCDPISEHNRLYWYRQTLGQGPEFLTYFQNEAQLEKSRLLSDRFSAERPKGSFSTLEIQRTEQGDSAMYLCASSLTVNQPQHFGDGTRLSIL.

V is TRBV4-1 and J is TRBJ1-6, with 9 positions matching TRBD1. The CDR3 sequence is 16 residues long. From germline, CDR1 is MGHRA and CDR2 YSYEKL. V gave up 1 base and J gave up 8 bases; unmatched junction bases: 6. CDR3 protein: CASSQADRGGHSPLHF. CDR3 DNA sequence: TGCGCCAGCAGCCAAGCTGACAGGGGGGGACATTCACCCCTCCACTTT.

The chain carries TRBV7-3 and TRBJ2-1, with TRBD2 matching 7 bases. Germline loops: CDR1 SGHTA, CDR2 FQGTGA. The J segment lost 0 bases and the V segment lost 3 bases, leaving 5 bases of the junction unmatched. The CDR3 consists of 16 residues. The CDR3 DNA reads TGTGCCAGCAGCTTGGCGGGAGACCCCTCCTACAATGAGCAGTTCTTC. It translates to CASSLAGDPSYNEQFF.

V gene TRBV27 combines with J gene TRBJ1-1; D uncertain. Trimming removed 6 bases at V and 1 base at J, with 9 bases between. The germline gives CDR1 MNHEY, CDR2 SMNVEV (reference sequence). The CDR3 runs 13 residues. The CDR3 protein is CASSLLRNTEAFF. In nucleotides, the CDR3 is TGTGCCAGCAGCCTTCTCAGGAACACTGAAGCTTTCTTT.

V gene TRBV27 combines with J gene TRBJ2-1, with D possibly being TRBD1 (6 bases). This CDR3 comprises 14 residues. Germline V gene sequence: CDR1 MNHEY, CDR2 SMNVEV (reference sequence). The V end lost 3 bases, the J end lost 8 bases, and 14 bases lay between the germline ends. The CDR3 here is CASSFRQGWDEQFF. In DNA, the CDR3 is TGTGCCAGCAGTTTTCGGCAGGGGTGGGATGAGCAGTTCTTC.

V gene TRBV18 combines with J gene TRBJ2-2; no reliable D call. This CDR3 contains 13 residues. V lost 2 bases to trimming and J lost 5 bases, with 6 bases between them. Germline V gene lookup returns CDR1 KGHSH and CDR2 LQKENI. CDR3 coding DNA: TGTGCCAGCTCACCAGCGGCTACCGGGGAGCTGTTTTTT. Amino acid sequence: CASSPAATGELFF.

This clone was counted a few times. V usage is TRBV10-3 and J usage is TRBJ2-7, with 12 bases identical to TRBD2. The CDR3 contains 16 residues. Germline lookup yields CDR1 ENHRY and CDR2 SYGVKD. J was trimmed by 3 bases and V by 6 bases; bases with no gene match: 9. The DNA of the CDR3 is TGTGCCATCAGCCTATCTAGCGGGAGGGCCTTCTACGAGCAGTACTTC. This gives the protein CAISLSSGRAFYEQYF.

This sequence joins TRBV5-4 and TRBJ1-1; perhaps TRBD1 as D (5 bases). V lost 5 bases, J lost 2 bases, and 10 bases lay in between. Germline loops: CDR1 SGHNT, CDR2 YYREEE (reference sequence). The CDR3 loop spans 13 amino acids. The CDR3 sequence is CASRSGINTEAFF. For the CDR3, the DNA is TGTGCCAGCAGGTCAGGGATAAACACTGAAGCTTTCTTT.

The chain carries TRBV5-1 and TRBJ2-1, with a weak D call TRBD1 (5 bases). V lost 0 bases and J 5 bases, leaving 9 bases between the germline ends. Germline CDR1 reads SGHRS; CDR2 reads YFSETQ. This CDR3 comprises 14 residues. The CDR3 bases are TGCGCCAGCAGCTTGGGGGCAGGGAACAATGAGCAGTTCTTC. Translation gives CASSLGAGNNEQFF.

The J gene is TRBJ2-7, the V gene TRBV12-5; 7 bases agree with TRBD1. Trimming cost V 6 bases and J 3 bases; bases outside gene matches: 8. This CDR3 region has 14 residues. Germline V gene data show CDR1 as LGHNT and CDR2 as FRNRAP. CDR3 amino acids: CASGPPGQHYEQYF. CDR3 bases: TGTGCTAGTGGCCCCCCGGGACAGCACTACGAGCAGTACTTC.

V and J are TRBV5-1 and TRBJ1-1, with 9 nucleotides matching TRBD1. Trimming took 4 bases from V and 6 from J; bases not matched to a gene: 10. This CDR3 spans 15 amino acids. CDR1 is SGHRS, CDR2 YFSETQ, per germline. CDR3 loop: CASSLPGQGRAEAFF. DNA for the CDR3: TGCGCCAGCAGCCTACCGGGACAGGGAAGGGCTGAAGCTTTCTTT.

The table lists this clone with a count of one. V usage is TRBV6-5 and J usage is TRBJ1-1, with D maybe TRBD1 (6 bases). V was cut by 6 bases and J by 1 base, with 15 bases left in between. From germline, CDR1 is MNHEY and CDR2 SVGAGI. This CDR3 is 15 amino acids long. In nucleotides, the CDR3 is TGTGCCAGCAGCATACAGGGCGCGGGGAACACTGAAGCTTTCTTT. Protein: CASSIQGAGNTEAFF.

In DNA, the CDR3 is TGTGCCAGCAGTGGACAGGGCGACTATGGCTACACCTTC. Protein product: CASSGQGDYGYTF. This chain uses TRBV2 with TRBJ1-2, with 7 bases identical to TRBD1. The germline CDR1 and CDR2 sequences are SNHLY and FYNNEI. Germline trimming cut 4 bases from V and 3 bases from J; bases unmatched to any gene: 2. This CDR3 is built from 13 residues.

This chain joins TRBV7-8 and TRBJ2-7; 8 nucleotides agree with TRBD2. Germline V lookup: CDR1 SGHVS, CDR2 FQNEAQ. The CDR3 spans 15 residues. V was pared by 5 bases and J by 6 bases, with 12 bases of the junction left unmatched. This CDR3 reads CASSIEAGTRREQYF. CDR3 bases: TGTGCCAGCAGCATAGAAGCCGGGACTAGACGCGAGCAGTACTTC. Using reference TRBV7-8 and TRBJ2-7 for the parts outside the CDR3, the full variable domain is GAGVSQSPRYKVAKRGQDVALRCDPISGHVSLFWYQQALGQGPEFLTYFQNEAQLDKSGLPSDRFFAERPEGSVSTLKIQRTQQEDSAVYLCASSIEAGTRREQYFGPGTRLTVT.